This entry features one TCR beta chain sequence. Its target antigen remains unknown. Within one base of it there is no much larger clone, and no base qualities were kept. TCRbeta CDR3 regions were amplified from genomic DNA by means of the immunoSEQ Assay, a bias-controlled multiplex PCR. The authors' analysis ran thus. The number of nucleated cells in each sample was estimated by amplification of reference gene primers within the assay. To quantify the absolute abundance of each unique TCRbeta CDR3 rearrangement, sequence reads were collapsed and filtered. For each sample, productive Simpson clonality was calculated as the square root of Simpson's diversity index across productive rearrangements. TCRdb took this table from immuneACCESS and kept in-frame rearrangements with V and J called. Such tables lack part of the clones; where checked against another copy, unresolved V genes explain under half of the gap, and the rest is unexplained. V, J and clone size derive from that table, while D and trimming were established from the DNA sequence. Present in this sample are about 110,000 clones, about 72% of which were seen just once. The ten largest clones add up to around 8% of the sample.

The data originate from a study of blood T cell repertoires in COVID-19 (dated by TCRdb to about 2020). Study-wide context: The collaborator samples originated in the United States, Italy and Spain and spanned the acute and convalescent phases of COVID-19. The prospective study material was composed of cDNA or gDNA derived from T cells, B-cell-depleted T cells, or PBMCs. Subjects who had been exposed to COVID-19, were actively infected with it, or had recovered from it provided the deeply sampled blood TCRbeta repertoires that made up the dataset. The repertoires were made available in a free public database intended to serve as a resource for research on the immune response to SARS-CoV-2. Samples were obtained from the ongoing ImmuneRACE study (first 160 participants) and from 950 to 1,500 subjects provided by 6 global collaborators. The sample metadata nearly always contained a de-identified subject ID, COVID-19 status, age in years and sex. Where available, HLA class I and class II types were obtained from metadata supplied by the sample provider rather than from assay-based typing. The study at large found these results: Clinical and demographic metadata were provided uncurated, with the amount varying by source and participant.

Each collaborating institution followed its own protocols to collect whole blood in K2EDTA tubes. Collaborator samples were shipped for TCRbeta analysis as frozen whole blood, isolated PBMCs, or DNA extracted from either sample type. The origin of this receptor is a woman in her sixties or seventies with acute or convalescent COVID-19. Sequencing was performed on peripheral blood.

For the CDR3, the sequence is CASSKLMTSGKYNEQFF. The nucleotide sequence is given as TGTGCCAGCAGCAAACTAATGACTAGCGGGAAATACAATGAGCAGTTCTTC. The rearranged chain carries TRBV21-1 and TRBJ2-1; TRBD2 is the table's D call, not checked against the DNA. TRBV21-1 is given as a pseudogene. The CDR3 contains 17 residues, cysteine and phenylalanine counted. The DNA shown is the 51-base CDR3, in frame from base 1.